This T cell receptor beta chain was sequenced for a study of T cell responses to AZD1222 COVID-19 vaccine. Study-wide points: Repertoires were collected only later (after the peak T cell response had occurred).

Germline-derived CDR1 and CDR2 are MDHEN and SYDVKM. CDR3 size: 15 residues. V lost 11 bases and J lost 1, with 20 bases in between. Of note for this clone: The antigen remains unidentified.

Clones were sequenced by immunoSEQ multiplex PCR, and TCRdb holds only the in-frame ones, with some missing. The sample lists 100,000 to 150,000 clones; about 92% were seen once. This clonotype originated in an adult in good health. The genes are TRBV28 and TRBJ1-2; tentatively, D is TRBD1 (5 bases). The sequenced sample was peripheral blood, obtained on day 0 of AZD1222 vaccination. CDR3 loop: CASGRGSTGNYGYTF. CDR3 sequence (DNA): TGTGCCTCAGGGCGGGGGTCCACGGGTAACTATGGCTACACCTTC.